A selection of T cell receptor beta chains follows, all from one sample in a study of cytomegalovirus exposure and HLA in healthy donors. Here immunoSEQ multiplex PCR was the method, and the copy in TCRdb shows in-frame clones only, minus some. Recorded for this sample: some 110,000 clones. Sequencing was performed on PBMCs. Receptors originate from a man aged 40-49 years in good health and CMV-seropositive. The CDR3 runs from the conserved cysteine through the conserved F or W. The D gene is left open where the match is weak.

TRBV4-2,TRBJ1-1,TRBD1,TGTGCCAGCAGCGGACCCGGGACAGGGGCTGAAGCTTTCTTT,CASSGPGTGAEAFF
TRBV6-6,TRBJ1-5,TRBD1,TGTGCCAGCAGCCTTGGGACAGGCAATCAGCCCCAGCATTTT,CASSLGTGNQPQHF
TRBV5-6,TRBJ1-2,TRBD1,TGTGCCAGCAGCTTACAGGGGACGTACTATGGCTACACCTTC,CASSLQGTYYGYTF
TRBV7-8,TRBJ1-3,NA,TGTGCCAGCAGCTTAGGGTCGGGACACCCCATATATTTT,CASSLGSGHPIYF
TRBV28,TRBJ2-3,NA,TGTGCCAGCAGTTTTACGGCCAGCCCAGGAGATACGCAGTATTTT,CASSFTASPGDTQYF
TRBV14,TRBJ2-2,NA,TGTGCCAGCAGATTGGGGGGCACCGGGGAGCTGTTTTTT,CASRLGGTGELFF
TRBV7-2,TRBJ1-5,TRBD1,TGTGCCAGCAGCCCCGGGACAGTCAATCAGCCCCAGCATTTT,CASSPGTVNQPQHF
TRBV19,TRBJ2-1,TRBD2,TGTGCCAGTAGGACCCTGGGACTAGCGGGAGGGGAGGAGCAGTTCTTC,CASRTLGLAGGEEQFF
TRBV28,TRBJ1-5,NA,TGTGCCAGCAGTTTGGGGGGATGGCAGCCCCAGCATTTT,CASSLGGWQPQHF
TRBV13,TRBJ2-3,NA,TGTGCCAGCAGCTCCCGGCCCCCGGGTACAGATACGCAGTATTTT,CASSSRPPGTDTQYF
TRBV9,TRBJ1-1,NA,TGTGCCAGCAGCCCCCGGAGCGGGTTGACGAACACTGAAGCTTTCTTT,CASSPRSGLTNTEAFF
TRBV19,TRBJ1-5,NA,TGTGCCAGTAGTATATCCTTTTGGCGGCGACGGAATCAGCCCCAGCATTTT,CASSISFWRRRNQPQHF
TRBV5-4,TRBJ1-1,NA,TGTGCCAGCAGCGACGAGGTGCTGAGCACTGAAGCTTTCTTT,CASSDEVLSTEAFF
TRBV5-8,TRBJ2-7,NA,TGTGCCAGCAGCTTCCTCGGGGAGTACTTC,CASSFLGEYF
TRBV15,TRBJ1-1,NA,TGTGCCACCAGCAGTTGGACAGTGAACACTGAAGCTTTCTTT,CATSSWTVNTEAFF
TRBV30,TRBJ2-1,TRBD2,TGCGCCTGGAGTATGACATTAGCGGGAGGCCTCTCACTCTTC,CAWSMTLAGGLSLF